This TCR beta chain was sequenced during a study of blood T cell repertoires in COVID-19. Study at large: Samples of COVID-19 (acute and convalescent) were obtained from the United States, Italy and Spain. In each case, the material was cDNA or gDNA derived from T cells, B-cell-depleted T cells, or PBMCs.

V was trimmed by 5 bases and J by 3 bases, leaving 17 bases between them. This CDR3 region has 14 residues. The germline gives CDR1 SQVTM, CDR2 ANQGSEA. Original methodology: Amplifying reference gene primers gave estimates of nucleated cell counts. TCRdb keeps only in-frame clones here, not all; method: immunoSEQ multiplex PCR. The DNA gave D and trimming, while V, J and clone size come from that table. The sample includes approximately 150,000 clones, about 88% of them seen just once. The material sequenced was peripheral blood. This chain links TRBV29-1 with TRBJ2-7; D might be TRBD1 (6 bases). The sequence was collected from a man between 60 and 75 years old with active or convalescent COVID-19. The CDR3 here is CSVTGQGAFYEQYF. The DNA for the CDR3 is TGCAGCGTTACGGGACAAGGAGCTTTCTACGAGCAGTACTTC.